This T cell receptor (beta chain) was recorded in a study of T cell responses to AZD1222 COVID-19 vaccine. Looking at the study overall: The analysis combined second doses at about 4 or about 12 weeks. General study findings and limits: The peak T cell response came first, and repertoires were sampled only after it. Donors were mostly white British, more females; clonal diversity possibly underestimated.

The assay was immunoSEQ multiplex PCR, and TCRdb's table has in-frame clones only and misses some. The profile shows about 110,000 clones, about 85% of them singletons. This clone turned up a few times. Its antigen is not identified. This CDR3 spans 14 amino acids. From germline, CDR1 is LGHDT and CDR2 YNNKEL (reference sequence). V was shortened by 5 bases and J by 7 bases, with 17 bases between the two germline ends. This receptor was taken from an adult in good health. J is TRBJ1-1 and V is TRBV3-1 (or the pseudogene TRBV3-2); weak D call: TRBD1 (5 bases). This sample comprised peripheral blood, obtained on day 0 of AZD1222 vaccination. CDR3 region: CASSAGFSNDEAFF. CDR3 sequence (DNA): TGTGCCAGCAGCGCAGGGTTCTCAAACGATGAAGCTTTCTTT.